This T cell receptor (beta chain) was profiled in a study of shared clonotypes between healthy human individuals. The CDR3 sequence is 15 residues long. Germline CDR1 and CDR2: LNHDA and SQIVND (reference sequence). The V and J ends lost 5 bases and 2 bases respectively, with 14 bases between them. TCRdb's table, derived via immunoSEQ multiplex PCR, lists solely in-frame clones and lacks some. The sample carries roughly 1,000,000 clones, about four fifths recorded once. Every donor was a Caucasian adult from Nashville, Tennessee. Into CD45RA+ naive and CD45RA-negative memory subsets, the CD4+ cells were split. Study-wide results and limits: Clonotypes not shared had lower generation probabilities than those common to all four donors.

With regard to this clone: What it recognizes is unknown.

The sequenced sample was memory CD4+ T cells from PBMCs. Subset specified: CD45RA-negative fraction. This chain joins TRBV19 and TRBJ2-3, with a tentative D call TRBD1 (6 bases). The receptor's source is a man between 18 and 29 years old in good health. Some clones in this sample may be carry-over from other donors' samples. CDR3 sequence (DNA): TGTGCCAGTAGTCCTGCGGCAGGGGACACAGATACGCAGTATTTT. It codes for CASSPAAGDTDTQYF. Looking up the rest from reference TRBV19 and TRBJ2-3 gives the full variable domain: DGGITQSPKYLFRKEGQNVTLSCEQNLNHDAMYWYRQDPGQGLRLIYYSQIVNDFQKGDIAEGYSVSREKKESFPLTVTSAQKNPTAFYLCASSPAAGDTDTQYFGPGTRLTVL.